This T cell receptor beta chain was recorded in a study of T-cell memory formation after mild COVID-19. Study-wide points: Detection of some responders pre-infection suggested pre-existing cross-reactive memory T cells participated.

In the case of this clonotype: Its antigen remains unknown.

TCRdb itself ran the 5' RACE reads through MiXCR, one entry per CDR3 protein. The sample carries about 440,000 distinct CDR3 sequences, 20% recorded once. The CDR3 contains 13 residues. Germline CDR1 and CDR2: SGHNT and YYREEE (reference sequence). Trimming pared 4 bases from V and 1 base from J, leaving 8 bases between. The source of this sequence is an adult woman who had mild COVID-19 (a few samples of this study predate the infection). Cell type and time point are not known. The sequenced sample was PBMCs or a T cell subset sorted from them (not recorded which). The genes are TRBV5-4 and TRBJ1-1; D is ambiguous. Here the CDR3 reads CASSLRTNTEAFF. CDR3 DNA sequence: TGTGCCAGCAGCCTTCGGACGAACACTGAAGCTTTCTTT.